This T cell receptor (beta chain) originates from a study of T cells after yellow fever vaccination. This clonotype has more than one count but fewer than ten. Using its own MiXCR run on the 5' RACE reads, TCRdb lists one record per CDR3 protein. The table has 100,000 to 150,000 distinct CDR3 sequences, approximately 9% seen once. The germline V gene has CDR1 SQVTM and CDR2 ANQGSEA. Trimming removed 1 base at V and 0 bases at J, with 9 bases between. The CDR3 runs to 15 residues. The receptor's source is a man aged 18-30 years who received the YFV17D yellow fever vaccine. This sequence joins TRBV29-1 and TRBJ2-2; D ambiguous. The sequencing here drew on CD8+ T cells sorted from PBMCs, taken on the day of the yellow fever booster vaccination. Here the CDR3 DNA reads TGCAGCGTTGAAGTAGGTCGCGCGAACACCGGGGAGCTGTTTTTT. It codes for CSVEVGRANTGELFF.